Below are 31 T cell receptor beta chains sequenced from a single sample in a study of T cell responses to AZD1222 COVID-19 vaccine. TCRdb's table, derived via immunoSEQ multiplex PCR, lists solely in-frame clones and lacks some. Among roughly 190,000 clones listed, 85% to 95% were seen once. The sample here was peripheral blood, taken on day 0 of AZD1222 vaccination. These receptors were obtained from an adult in good health.

The chain has TRBV6-5 and TRBJ2-1; weak D call: TRBD1 (5 bases). This CDR3 comprises 15 residues. Germline CDR1 is MNHEY and CDR2 is SVGAGI. The germline V and J ends were trimmed by 10 bases and 0 bases, with 16 bases remaining between them. CDR3 sequence reads: CATSRELSSYNEQFF. Here the CDR3 DNA reads TGTGCCACCTCCAGGGAATTGAGCTCCTACAATGAGCAGTTCTTC.

This sequence joins TRBV5-4 and TRBJ1-1; D is ambiguous. The CDR3 has 13 residues. Germline loops: CDR1 SGHNT, CDR2 YYREEE (reference sequence). Trimming shortened V by 1 base and J by 1 base, and 5 bases separated the two germline ends. CDR3 region: CASSLTQNTEAFF. The CDR3 DNA reads as TGTGCCAGCAGCTTGACCCAGAACACTGAAGCTTTCTTT.

The chain is built from TRBV4-3 and TRBJ1-4; D perhaps matches TRBD1 (5 bases). The CDR3 is 15 residues long. Germline assignment: CDR1 LGHNA and CDR2 YSLEER. Trimming stripped 1 base from V and 6 bases from J, with 12 bases between. The CDR3 loop is CASSQARGWDEKLFF. CDR3 DNA sequence: TGCGCCAGCAGCCAAGCACGGGGGTGGGATGAAAAACTGTTTTTT.

This clone was seen once. The chain links TRBV10-3 to TRBJ1-2, with a tentative D call TRBD1 (5 bases). The V and J ends lost 5 bases and 7 bases respectively, with 14 bases between them. Germline assignment: CDR1 ENHRY and CDR2 SYGVKD. The CDR3 loop spans 13 amino acids. The CDR3 region is CAISPDSEGGYTF. CDR3 sequence (DNA): TGTGCCATCAGTCCCGACAGTGAGGGTGGCTACACCTTC.

This clone came up a few times. The rearrangement links TRBV7-9 to TRBJ2-1; 7 bases agree with TRBD2. The V segment lost 4 bases and the J segment 8 bases; nucleotides outside the gene matches: 2. The CDR3 runs 12 residues. Germline values: CDR1 SEHNR, CDR2 FQNEAQ (reference sequence). CDR3 sequence reads: CASSWDYHEQFF. CDR3 DNA: TGTGCCAGCAGCTGGGACTATCATGAGCAGTTCTTC.

This sequence joins TRBV3-1 (or the pseudogene TRBV3-2) and TRBJ2-7; TRBD2 aligns across 8 bases. The V segment lost 3 bases and the J segment 2 bases; nucleotides outside the gene matches: 0. The length of the CDR3 is 13 residues. Per germline, CDR1 LGHDT and CDR2 YNNKEL (reference sequence). The CDR3 DNA follows: TGTGCCAGCAGCCAGGGACTAGCCTACGAGCAGTACTTC. Its protein product is CASSQGLAYEQYF.

The V call is TRBV10-3, the J call TRBJ1-2, with a tentative D call TRBD1 (5 bases). V gave up 3 bases and J gave up 8 bases, with 19 bases separating them. Per the germline V gene, CDR1 is ENHRY and CDR2 is SYGVKD. The length of the CDR3 is 15 residues. CDR3: CAISDVNRLTWGYTF. The CDR3 DNA reads TGTGCCATCAGTGATGTGAACAGGCTAACTTGGGGCTACACCTTC.

The chain couples TRBV5-4 to TRBJ2-7; D might be TRBD2 (5 bases). CDR3 size: 12 residues. Between the trimmed V and J ends, which lost 0 bases and 5 bases, there was a span of 6 bases. Looked up from germline, CDR1 is SGHNT and CDR2 is YYREEE (reference sequence). The CDR3 coding sequence is TGTGCCAGCAGCTTGGCTAGCAACGAGCAGTACTTC. Translating gives CASSLASNEQYF. Filled out from reference TRBV5-4 and TRBJ2-7, the complete variable domain reads ETGVTQSPTHLIKTRGQQVTLRCSSQSGHNTVSWYQQALGQGPQFIFQYYREEENGRGNFPPRFSGLQFPNYSSELNVNALELDDSALYLCASSLASNEQYFGPGTRLTVT.

Notes on this clone: The junction and the germline gene differ at one end; a read error may be behind it. The chain carries TRBV5-1 and TRBJ1-3, with D possibly matching TRBD1 (5 bases). CDR1 is SGHRS and CDR2 is YFSETQ in the germline V gene. This CDR3 is built from 12 residues. CDR3 sequence: CASSSNRGELGF. The CDR3 nucleotides are TGCGCCAGCAGCTCGAATAGGGGAGAATTGGGTTTT.

The chain recombines TRBV9 with TRBJ2-5, with a tentative D call TRBD1 (7 bases). CDR3 length: 15 amino acids. The germline V gene encodes CDR1 SGDLS and CDR2 YYNGEE. V was trimmed by 7 bases and J by 0 bases, leaving 16 bases between them. The CDR3 sequence: CASARAGGHQETQYF. CDR3 coding DNA: TGTGCCAGCGCCAGGGCAGGGGGGCACCAAGAGACCCAGTACTTC.

This sequence joins TRBV7-2 and TRBJ1-1; D not resolved. The CDR3 contains 13 residues. Germline CDR1 reads SGHTA; CDR2 reads FQGNSA. V lost 7 bases to trimming and J lost 5 bases, with 14 bases between them. CDR3 region: CASIVAAGTEAFF. In nucleotides, the CDR3 is TGTGCCAGCATCGTAGCAGCGGGGACTGAAGCTTTCTTT.

This clone was seen once. The chain is built from TRBV7-2 and TRBJ2-3, with TRBD1 identical over 7 bases. CDR3 size: 14 residues. V dropped 5 bases and J dropped 1; count of bases not matched to a gene: 3. Germline CDR1 is SGHTA and CDR2 is FQGNSA. CDR3 loop: CASSNTGGTDTQYF. The CDR3 DNA follows: TGTGCCAGCAGCAACACAGGGGGCACAGATACGCAGTATTTT.

The gene calls are TRBV5-1 and TRBJ2-1; 9 nucleotides match TRBD1. Germline values: CDR1 SGHRS, CDR2 YFSETQ. Trimming cost V 2 bases and J 1 base; bases outside gene matches: 4. CDR3 length equals 16 residues. The CDR3, as DNA: TGCGCCAGCAGCTTAACGGACAGGGGATCCTACAATGAGCAGTTCTTC. The encoded protein is CASSLTDRGSYNEQFF.

Here the CDR3 DNA reads TGTGCCAGCAGCCCTCGTGGGGGGACGGAAAAACTGTTTTTT. Translating it yields CASSPRGGTEKLFF. The chain joins TRBV7-9 to TRBJ1-4, with a weak D call TRBD1 (5 bases). The length of the CDR3 is 14 residues. The V gene lost 5 bases and the J gene lost 8 bases, with 15 bases spanning the gap. The germline V gene has CDR1 SEHNR and CDR2 FQNEAQ (reference sequence).

CDR3 sequence reads: CASSQDEGASTDTQYF. The CDR3 nucleotides are TGTGCCAGCAGCCAAGACGAGGGGGCATCCACAGATACGCAGTATTTT. This chain joins TRBV4-2 and TRBJ2-3, with 7 bases aligning to TRBD1. CDR3 length equals 16 residues. Germline lookup yields CDR1 LGHNA and CDR2 YNFKEQ. J was trimmed by 2 bases and V by 0 bases; bases with no gene match: 5.

The V and J genes are TRBV9 and TRBJ2-2; D not resolved. Germline assignment: CDR1 SGDLS and CDR2 YYNGEE. Trimming shortened V by 3 bases and J by 0 bases, and 15 bases separated the two germline ends. There are 17 residues in the CDR3. As DNA, the CDR3 is TGTGCCAGCAGCGGCCCTCTTACTGTTTCGAACACCGGGGAGCTGTTTTTT. This gives the protein CASSGPLTVSNTGELFF.

This chain joins TRBV9 and TRBJ2-1; D unclear. Germline lookup yields CDR1 SGDLS and CDR2 YYNGEE. V gave up 4 bases and J gave up 5 bases, with 13 bases separating them. There are 14 residues in the CDR3. CDR3 DNA sequence: TGTGCCAGCAGCCCCACCGGGTTCGACAATGAGCAGTTCTTC. Translating it yields CASSPTGFDNEQFF.

The chain carries TRBV7-9 and TRBJ1-1; TRBD1 agrees at 7 bases. The V gene's germline CDR1 is SEHNR and CDR2 FQNEAQ (reference sequence). CDR3 length equals 16 residues. J was trimmed by 6 bases and V by 0 bases; bases with no gene match: 10. The CDR3 nucleotides read TGTGCCAGCAGCTTAGCTCCGGGAGGGGGCTTGTCTGAAGCTTTCTTT. It yields the protein CASSLAPGGGLSEAFF.

The chain links TRBV3-1 (or the pseudogene TRBV3-2) to TRBJ1-2; no reliable D call. CDR1 LGHDT and CDR2 YNNKEL come from the germline V gene (reference sequence). The CDR3 covers 15 residues. V was clipped by 11 bases and J by 3 bases, with 22 bases between them. In DNA, the CDR3 is TGTGCCGTCGCCGGATCTCCGGGCTATCACTATGGCTACACCTTC. This translates into CAVAGSPGYHYGYTF.

The chain joins TRBV9 to TRBJ2-2; D ambiguous. Germline-derived CDR1 and CDR2 are SGDLS and YYNGEE. The CDR3 has 12 amino acids. V was clipped by 7 bases and J by 1 base, with 5 bases between them. The CDR3 region is CASSWNTGELFF. The CDR3 DNA reads TGTGCCAGCTCCTGGAACACCGGGGAGCTGTTTTTT.

The chain combines TRBV30 with TRBJ2-2, with TRBD1 matching over 9 bases. The CDR3 sequence is 16 residues long. CDR1 and CDR2 (germline): GTSNPN, SVGIG (reference sequence). V shed 3 bases and J 4 bases; nucleotides not matched to a gene: 9. The CDR3 region is CAWSPLGQGFTGELFF. As DNA, the CDR3 is TGTGCCTGGAGCCCACTGGGACAGGGATTCACCGGGGAGCTGTTTTTT.

This rearrangement joins TRBV6-5 to TRBJ1-4; a weak D match, TRBD1 (6 bases). The CDR3 has 15 amino acids. V was trimmed by 1 base and J by 8 bases, leaving 14 bases between them. Germline-derived CDR1 and CDR2 are MNHEY and SVGAGI. CDR3 amino acids: CASSYWGGRVEKLFF. In DNA form, the CDR3 reads TGTGCCAGCAGTTACTGGGGGGGGCGCGTGGAAAAACTGTTTTTT.

This clone appeared a few times. The V and J genes are TRBV28 and TRBJ1-2; no firm D call. Germline V lookup: CDR1 MDHEN, CDR2 SYDVKM. The CDR3 runs 13 residues. With 7 bases removed from V and 0 bases from J, the gap between germline ends came to 9 bases. CDR3 sequence: CASIPRTNYGYTF. CDR3 bases: TGTGCCAGCATCCCCAGGACTAACTATGGCTACACCTTC.

The chain employs TRBV5-1 and TRBJ1-2; D is ambiguous. V was cut by 4 bases and J by 4 bases, with 8 bases left in between. Germline CDR1 SGHRS, CDR2 YFSETQ. This CDR3 comprises 12 residues. This CDR3 reads CASSPDSYGYTF. In DNA form, the CDR3 reads TGCGCCAGCAGCCCCGATTCCTATGGCTACACCTTC. Drawing the rest from reference TRBV5-1 and TRBJ1-2, the complete variable domain is KAGVTQTPRYLIKTRGQQVTLSCSPISGHRSVSWYQQTPGQGLQFLFEYFSETQRNKGNFPGRFSGRQFSNSRSEMNVSTLELGDSALYLCASSPDSYGYTFGSGTRLTVV.

V gene TRBV4-2 combines with J gene TRBJ1-5; weak D call: TRBD1 (5 bases). The V end lost 1 base, the J end lost 2 bases, and 9 bases lay between the germline ends. This CDR3 contains 15 residues. Looked up from germline, CDR1 is LGHNA and CDR2 is YNFKEQ. CDR3 residues: CASSQGGVGNQPQHF. The CDR3 region has the DNA TGTGCCAGCAGCCAAGGAGGGGTGGGCAATCAGCCCCAGCATTTT.

This clone was picked up one time. V gene TRBV4-1 combines with J gene TRBJ1-2; tentative D call: TRBD1 (6 bases). The CDR3 runs to 15 residues. Trimming removed 1 base at V and 1 base at J, with 10 bases between. Germline CDR1 reads MGHRA; CDR2 reads YSYEKL. CDR3 amino acids: CASSQVGAGNYGYTF. DNA for the CDR3: TGCGCCAGCAGCCAAGTGGGGGCGGGTAACTATGGCTACACCTTC.

The chain recombines TRBV2 with TRBJ2-1; 8 positions agree with TRBD1. After removal of 3 bases from V and 7 bases from J, the junction contained 8 bases not matched to a gene. The CDR3 sequence is 15 residues long. In germline, CDR1 is SNHLY, CDR2 FYNNEI. This chain's CDR3 is CASSDRTGSGNEQFF. DNA of the CDR3: TGTGCCAGCAGTGATCGGACAGGGTCGGGGAATGAGCAGTTCTTC.

This rearrangement joins TRBV5-6 to TRBJ1-1, with 9 nucleotides matching TRBD1. CDR3 length: 16 amino acids. CDR1 and CDR2 (germline): SGHDT, YYEEEE. The junction had 8 bases not matched to a gene; V was cut back by 5 bases and J by 0 bases. The CDR3 bases are TGTGCCAGCAGGGAAACAGGGGGCAATATGAACACTGAAGCTTTCTTT. The encoded protein is CASRETGGNMNTEAFF.

This rearrangement joins TRBV3-1 (or the pseudogene TRBV3-2) to TRBJ1-2; weak D call: TRBD1 (5 bases). V dropped 0 bases and J dropped 4 bases, with 12 bases sitting between them. Germline V lookup: CDR1 LGHDT, CDR2 YNNKEL (reference sequence). The CDR3 runs 15 residues. The CDR3 is CASSQDNQGFYGYTF. CDR3 sequence (DNA): TGTGCCAGCAGCCAAGATAATCAGGGCTTCTATGGCTACACCTTC.

The V call is TRBV18, the J call TRBJ2-7, with 10 bases that match TRBD2. The CDR3 is made up of 15 amino acids. Germline-derived CDR1 and CDR2 are KGHSH and LQKENI. Trimming took 4 bases from V and 0 from J; bases not matched to a gene: 3. In DNA, the CDR3 is TGTGCCAGCTCACTCGGACTAGCGGACTCCTACGAGCAGTACTTC. The encoded protein is CASSLGLADSYEQYF.

A word on this clone: At one end the junction does not follow the germline gene, possibly because of a read error. V is TRBV6-4 and J is TRBJ2-1; perhaps TRBD1 as D (6 bases). Per germline, CDR1 MRHNA and CDR2 SNTAGT. The CDR3 length is 16 residues. Here the CDR3 DNA reads TGTGCCAGCAGTAACTCCAGGGGTCAACTAATGGATGAGCAGTTCTTC. Its protein is CASSNSRGQLMDEQFF.